This T cell receptor (beta chain) came from a study of preoperative IRX-2 immunotherapy in early breast cancer. Here immunoSEQ multiplex PCR was the method, and the copy in TCRdb shows in-frame clones only, minus some. The sample carries approximately 96,000 clones, roughly 85% recorded once. Stated treatment: preoperative locoregional IRX-2 cytokine immunotherapy. This phase Ib study tested locoregional IRX-2 cytokine immunotherapy given before surgery. There are 17 residues in the CDR3. Germline values: CDR1 KGHSH, CDR2 LQKENI. Losses at the gene ends were 3 bases for V and 4 bases for J; bases not matched to a gene: 10.

This receptor was taken from a human donor with breast cancer. The rearrangement joins TRBV18 to TRBJ1-1; 11 bases fit TRBD1. Sequences were derived from tumor tissue, sampled after IRX-2 immunotherapy. This chain's CDR3 is CASSPSSAGTGGTEAFF. DNA for the CDR3: TGTGCCAGCTCACCGTCAAGCGCCGGGACAGGGGGCACTGAAGCTTTCTTT. Together with reference TRBV18 and TRBJ1-1, the CDR3 gives the full variable domain: NAGVMQNPRHLVRRRGQEARLRCSPMKGHSHVYWYRQLPEEGLKFMVYLQKENIIDESGMPKERFSAEFPKEGPSILRIQQVVRGDSAAYFCASSPSSAGTGGTEAFFGQGTRLTVV.